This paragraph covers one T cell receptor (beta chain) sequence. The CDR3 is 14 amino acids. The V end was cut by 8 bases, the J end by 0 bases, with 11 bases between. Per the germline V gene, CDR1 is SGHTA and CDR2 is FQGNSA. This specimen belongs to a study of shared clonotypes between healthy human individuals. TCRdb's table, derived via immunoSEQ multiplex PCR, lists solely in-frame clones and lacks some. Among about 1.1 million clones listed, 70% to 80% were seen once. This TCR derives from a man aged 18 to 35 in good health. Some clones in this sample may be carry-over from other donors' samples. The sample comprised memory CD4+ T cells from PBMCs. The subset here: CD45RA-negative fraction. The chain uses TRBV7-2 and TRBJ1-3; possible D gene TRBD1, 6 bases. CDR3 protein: CASAQGFSGNTIYF. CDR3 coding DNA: TGTGCCAGCGCCCAGGGGTTCTCTGGAAACACCATATATTTT.